This TCR beta chain comes out of a study of PD-L1 blockade in urothelial cancer. Time point denoted: peripheral blood 6 weeks after treatment start. Trimming cost V 1 base and J 7 bases; bases outside gene matches: 11. Germline CDR1 and CDR2: SGHAT and FQNNGV. There are 17 residues in the CDR3. Sequencing was performed with immunoSEQ multiplex PCR; in TCRdb, only in-frame clones are kept and a portion is missing. Altogether some 120,000 clones are present, about 82% being singletons, with the ten largest covering 2% to 2.5%. This receptor was identified in a man aged 50 or older with urothelial cancer. The input for sequencing was PBMCs, taken around atezolizumab (anti-PD-L1) treatment. The chain couples TRBV11-2 to TRBJ2-1; 9 positions match TRBD2. CDR3 sequence (DNA): TGTGCCAGCAGCTTAGGTGGCGGGAGGGCCCTTTCTAATGAGCAGTTCTTC. Its translation is CASSLGGGRALSNEQFF.